A selection of T cell receptor beta chains follows, all from one sample in a study of immune cell composition in non-small cell lung cancer. Data came from immunoSEQ multiplex PCR; TCRdb stores just in-frame clones and leaves some out. Among about 4,500 clones listed, around 68% were seen once. The sample taken for sequencing was non-adjacent lung tissue. These receptors were taken from a human donor with non-small cell lung cancer. CDR3s include the opening cysteine and the closing phenylalanine or tryptophan. The D gene is left open where the match is weak. Where a row states a size, it is once, few, many or the class of an expanded clone; other rows omit it.

size: -
V: TRBV6-4
J: TRBJ1-2
D: -
DNA: TGTGCCAGCAGTCCCCAAGGGGGTAATGGCTACACCTTC
CDR3: CASSPQGGNGYTF

size: -
V: TRBV6-1
J: TRBJ1-1
D: TRBD1
DNA: TGTGCCATTTGGGGACAGTCCTCCACTGAAGCTTTCTTT
CDR3: CAIWGQSSTEAFF

size: few
V: TRBV6-1
J: TRBJ1-5
D: TRBD1
DNA: TGTGCCAGCAGTGGAGACAGGGCGGGTCAGCCCCAGCATTTT
CDR3: CASSGDRAGQPQHF

size: -
V: TRBV7-2
J: TRBJ2-1
D: TRBD2
DNA: TGTGCCAGCAGCCTCAGCGGGGGGGGGCAAAATGAGCAGTTCTTC
CDR3: CASSLSGGGQNEQFF

size: -
V: TRBV19
J: TRBJ1-6
D: TRBD1
DNA: TGTGCCAGCGCCCAGGGACAGGGAGTTTCACCCCTCCACTTT
CDR3: CASAQGQGVSPLHF

size: -
V: TRBV7-2
J: TRBJ1-3
D: -
DNA: TGTGCCAGCAGCGCTCAGGCGGGGTCTGGAAACACCATATATTTT
CDR3: CASSAQAGSGNTIYF

size: few
V: TRBV4-2
J: TRBJ2-3
D: TRBD1
DNA: TGTGCCAGCAGAGGGACAGGGGTAGATACGCAGTATTTT
CDR3: CASRGTGVDTQYF

size: once
V: TRBV27
J: TRBJ2-1
D: -
DNA: TGTGCCAGCGGTTTACCCCTGGTGGGGTACAATGAGCAGTTCTTC
CDR3: CASGLPLVGYNEQFF

size: -
V: TRBV7-2
J: TRBJ1-3
D: -
DNA: TGTGCCAGCAGCTACGACGTCTCTGGAAACACCATATATTTT
CDR3: CASSYDVSGNTIYF

size: -
V: TRBV6-5
J: TRBJ1-2
D: -
DNA: TGTGCCAGCAGTTACCGGGAGGAATATGGCTACACCTTC
CDR3: CASSYREEYGYTF

size: -
V: TRBV6-5
J: TRBJ2-5
D: TRBD2
DNA: TGTGCCAGCAGTCCGGGGGGGGAGACCCAGTACTTC
CDR3: CASSPGGETQYF

size: -
V: TRBV11-2
J: TRBJ1-3
D: -
DNA: TGTGCCAGCACCTCTAGAAACACCATATATTTT
CDR3: CASTSRNTIYF

size: -
V: TRBV7-2
J: TRBJ1-1
D: -
DNA: TGTGCCAGCAGCTTAGAGGGAGACATGAACACTGAAGCTTTCTTT
CDR3: CASSLEGDMNTEAFF

size: few
V: TRBV4-2
J: TRBJ2-3
D: TRBD2
DNA: TGTGCCAGCAGCCAAGACGGTGTAACTAGCGGGATCACAGATACGCAGTATTTT
CDR3: CASSQDGVTSGITDTQYF

size: once
V: TRBV11-2
J: TRBJ1-1
D: TRBD1
DNA: TGTGCCAGCAGCTCAGGGGTGCAGGGGGCGCGGGCTTTCTTT
CDR3: CASSSGVQGARAFF

size: -
V: TRBV7-2
J: TRBJ1-1
D: -
DNA: TGTGCCAGCAGCTTCGGCGGATTGGGCACTGAAGCTTTCTTT
CDR3: CASSFGGLGTEAFF

size: -
V: TRBV29-1
J: TRBJ2-3
D: -
DNA: TGCAGCGCCGAAGCAGGGGTTGGCACAGATACGCAGTATTTT
CDR3: CSAEAGVGTDTQYF

size: -
V: TRBV13
J: TRBJ2-5
D: TRBD1
DNA: TGTGCCAGCAGCCATAGGACAGGGAGCCAAGAGACCCAGTACTTC
CDR3: CASSHRTGSQETQYF

size: -
V: TRBV7-9
J: TRBJ1-5
D: -
DNA: TGTGCCAGCAGCCCAGGTGGGCAGAATCAGCCCCAGCATTTT
CDR3: CASSPGGQNQPQHF

size: once
V: TRBV2
J: TRBJ2-7
D: -
DNA: TGTGCCAGCAGCCCCGGGGTCGGGCAGTACTTC
CDR3: CASSPGVGQYF

size: once
V: TRBV19
J: TRBJ2-1
D: -
DNA: TGTGCCAGTGAAAGTTTGATTAACAATGAGCAGTTCTTC
CDR3: CASESLINNEQFF

size: -
V: TRBV7-8
J: TRBJ1-3
D: -
DNA: TGTGCCAGCAGCTTAGGGATTACCTCTGGAAACACCATATATTTT
CDR3: CASSLGITSGNTIYF

size: -
V: TRBV5-1
J: TRBJ2-3
D: -
DNA: TGCGCCAGCAAATCCACAGATACGCAGTATTTT
CDR3: CASKSTDTQYF

size: -
V: TRBV7-2
J: TRBJ1-5
D: TRBD1
DNA: TGTGCCAGCAGGAAACAGGGGGGGGCTAGCAATCAGCCCCAGCATTTT
CDR3: CASRKQGGASNQPQHF

size: -
V: TRBV7-8
J: TRBJ1-3
D: -
DNA: TGTGCCAGCAGCCAGCGCGGCGACACCGCAAACACCATATATTTT
CDR3: CASSQRGDTANTIYF

size: -
V: TRBV11-2
J: TRBJ1-1
D: -
DNA: TGTGCCAGTCGGATGGGTTTCACTGAAGCTTTCTTT
CDR3: CASRMGFTEAFF

size: once
V: TRBV10-3
J: TRBJ2-7
D: TRBD2
DNA: TGTGCCATCAGTGAGTCTGGACTAGGGGCACAGGAGCAGTACTTC
CDR3: CAISESGLGAQEQYF

size: -
V: TRBV5-5
J: TRBJ1-1
D: -
DNA: TGTGCCAGCAGCCACGCTGGAGGTTTCAACACTGAAGCTTTCTTT
CDR3: CASSHAGGFNTEAFF

size: -
V: TRBV5-4
J: TRBJ2-1
D: -
DNA: TGTGCCAGCAGCGACGAGAAGTACAATGAGCAGTTCTTC
CDR3: CASSDEKYNEQFF

size: few
V: TRBV18
J: TRBJ2-5
D: -
DNA: TGTGCCAGCTCACTGACAGAAAGGGAGACCCAGTACTTC
CDR3: CASSLTERETQYF

size: -
V: TRBV28
J: TRBJ1-1
D: -
DNA: TGTGCCAGCAGCCGACGGTGGCGCCCTGAAGCTTTCTTT
CDR3: CASSRRWRPEAFF

size: -
V: TRBV28
J: TRBJ1-4
D: -
DNA: TGTGCCAGCAGTTTGGGGGGGGGTTTAGGTGAAAAACTGTTTTTT
CDR3: CASSLGGGLGEKLFF

size: -
V: TRBV11-1
J: TRBJ2-7
D: TRBD2
DNA: TGTGCCAGCAGCGATGGACTAGCGGGGGAGTACGAGCAGTACTTC
CDR3: CASSDGLAGEYEQYF

size: -
V: TRBV2
J: TRBJ2-3
D: TRBD2
DNA: TGTGCCAGCAGTGAAGGGATAGCGGGGGGATCTGGGACGCAGTATTTT
CDR3: CASSEGIAGGSGTQYF

size: -
V: TRBV10-3
J: TRBJ2-5
D: -
DNA: TGTGCCATCAGTGTTGGACAGCAAGAAACCCAGTACTTC
CDR3: CAISVGQQETQYF

size: -
V: TRBV5-1
J: TRBJ1-4
D: TRBD1
DNA: TGCGCCAGCAGCTTGGGACAGGGCGAAAAACTGTTTTTT
CDR3: CASSLGQGEKLFF

size: -
V: TRBV20-1
J: TRBJ2-7
D: -
DNA: TGCAGTGCTGGAGGACGGTACGAGCAGTACTTC
CDR3: CSAGGRYEQYF

size: few
V: TRBV20-1
J: TRBJ2-1
D: -
DNA: TGCAGTGGAGAGAGGGTCAATGAGCAGTTCTTC
CDR3: CSGERVNEQFF

size: -
V: TRBV5-1
J: TRBJ1-6
D: TRBD1
DNA: TGCGCCAGCAGCCTAGCGGGACAGGGTAGATCACCCCTCCACTTT
CDR3: CASSLAGQGRSPLHF

size: -
V: TRBV19
J: TRBJ2-2
D: -
DNA: TGTGCCAGTAGTAGTACAGTGGGGGTGTCCGGGGAGCTGTTTTTT
CDR3: CASSSTVGVSGELFF

size: -
V: TRBV28
J: TRBJ1-1
D: TRBD1
DNA: TGTGCCAGCAGTTTATCGCAGGGGGTTTTCCGCGAAGCTTTCTTT
CDR3: CASSLSQGVFREAFF

size: -
V: TRBV7-2
J: TRBJ1-1
D: -
DNA: TGTGCCAGCAGCTTAGGGCCGGGGGCGGCGGGTTTGGGTGAAGCTTTCTTT
CDR3: CASSLGPGAAGLGEAFF

size: -
V: TRBV10-2
J: TRBJ2-7
D: -
DNA: TGCGCCAGCAGTGAGTCTAGCGGTTCAACCTACGAGCAGTACTTC
CDR3: CASSESSGSTYEQYF

size: few
V: TRBV19
J: TRBJ1-2
D: TRBD1
DNA: TGTGCCAGTAGTACCGGACAGGAGACCTATGGCTACACCTTC
CDR3: CASSTGQETYGYTF

size: -
V: TRBV9
J: TRBJ1-6
D: -
DNA: TGTGCCAGCAGCGGGGACGTCAAGGGAAATTCACCCCTCCACTTT
CDR3: CASSGDVKGNSPLHF

size: -
V: TRBV7-2
J: TRBJ1-4
D: -
DNA: TGTGCCAGCAGCTTTGGGTTCTCCCTAGAAAAACTGTTTTTT
CDR3: CASSFGFSLEKLFF

size: -
V: TRBV5-1
J: TRBJ2-7
D: TRBD2
DNA: TGCGCCAGCAGGGATGAACGGAGCGGGGCCCAAGAGCAGTACTTC
CDR3: CASRDERSGAQEQYF

size: few
V: TRBV9
J: TRBJ2-3
D: -
DNA: TGTGCCAGCAGCAAAGGCGCGGCAGCTAGCACAGATACGCAGTATTTT
CDR3: CASSKGAAASTDTQYF

size: -
V: TRBV27
J: TRBJ1-4
D: TRBD1
DNA: TGTGCCAGCAGCCAAGGACAGGGACGGGGGGAAAAACTGTTTTTT
CDR3: CASSQGQGRGEKLFF

size: -
V: TRBV2
J: TRBJ2-2
D: TRBD1
DNA: TGTGCCAGCAGTGAACTTACAGGGGGCGGCGGGGAGCTGTTTTTT
CDR3: CASSELTGGGGELFF